Presented here are 28 T cell receptor beta chains from one specimen sequenced in a study of blood T cells in healthy people across ages. A J-beta primer mix and a sample-barcoded 5' primer were used in a second PCR of about 6 to 12 cycles. TCRdb ran MiXCR on the 5' RACE reads and lists one entry per CDR3 protein. Among over 1,500,000 distinct CDR3 sequences listed, around half were seen once. Sequenced sample: blood. These receptors came from a woman aged 40 to 50 in good health.

This clonotype has more than one count but fewer than ten. The chain joins TRBV7-9 to TRBJ1-6, with D possibly being TRBD1 (6 bases). The CDR3 contains 15 residues. Germline CDR1 is SEHNR and CDR2 is FQNEAQ (reference sequence). Trimming removed 0 bases from V and 7 bases from J, with 10 bases in between. The CDR3 region is CASSLADRFNSPLHF. CDR3 in DNA: TGTGCCAGCAGCTTAGCGGACAGATTCAATTCACCCCTCCACTTT.

This clonotype was seen more than once but under ten times. A much larger clone differs by one base, so this may be a read error. The chain joins TRBV20-1 to TRBJ2-1, with D perhaps matching TRBD2 (6 bases). The J call could be wrong; TRBJ2-7 is a better fit for the DNA end. This CDR3 spans 14 amino acids. Germline lookup yields CDR1 DFQATT and CDR2 SNEGSKA (reference sequence). The CDR3 region is CSKLGRYSYNEQYF. CDR3 coding DNA: TGCAGTAAACTCGGGAGATACTCCTACAATGAGCAGTACTTC.

This clonotype was counted between two and nine times. The CDR3 is CASSQDWTGTYEQYF. The CDR3 DNA is TGCGCCAGCAGCCAAGATTGGACAGGGACCTACGAGCAGTACTTC. This chain uses TRBV4-3 with TRBJ2-7; 8 bases are shared with TRBD1. The junction had 3 bases not matched to a gene; V was cut back by 0 bases and J by 2 bases. The CDR3 contains 15 residues. The germline V gene has CDR1 LGHNA and CDR2 YSLEER.

The V and J genes are TRBV6-2 or TRBV6-3 and TRBJ2-1, with D unclear. With 10 bases removed from V and 7 bases from J, the gap between germline ends came to 17 bases. The CDR3 contains 13 residues. CDR1 MNHEY and CDR2 SVGEGT come from the germline V gene. The chain's CDR3 is CATDIPNRNEQFF. The CDR3 DNA follows: TGTGCCACCGACATACCCAATAGAAATGAGCAGTTCTTC.

The rearrangement uses TRBV20-1 and TRBJ2-5; 7 bases fit TRBD1. There are 13 residues in the CDR3. The V gene's germline CDR1 is DFQATT and CDR2 SNEGSKA (reference sequence). The CDR3 DNA reads TGCGGTTGGACTCAGGGGGTTAGGGAGACCCAGTACTTC. Its translation: CGWTQGVRETQYF.

The chain combines TRBV21-1 with TRBJ1-5; TRBD1, the table's D call, was not compared with the DNA. TRBV21-1 is deemed a pseudogene. This CDR3 contains 16 residues. The CDR3 DNA is TGTGCCAGCAGCACCTCGAAAGGGGGCGCGGGTCAGCCCCAGCATTTT. Protein product: CASSTSKGGAGQPQHF.

The chain couples TRBV29-1 to TRBJ1-1; unclear D gene. This CDR3 has 14 amino acids. Germline CDR1 is SQVTM and CDR2 is ANQGSEA. V was pared by 5 bases and J by 0 bases, with 13 bases between. The CDR3 DNA follows: TGCAGCGTTTGGGGTGCAGTAATGAACACTGAAGCTTTCTTT. This sequence encodes CSVWGAVMNTEAFF.

The sample holds a few counts of this clonotype. The chain is built from TRBV12-3 or TRBV12-4 and TRBJ2-3, with D unclear. This CDR3 region has 12 residues. Trimming removed 6 bases at V and 6 bases at J, with 10 bases between. The chain's CDR3 is CASRRMSDTQYF. The CDR3 DNA reads as TGTGCCAGCAGACGAATGAGCGATACGCAGTATTTT.

V and J are TRBV10-3 and TRBJ2-3; D perhaps matches TRBD2 (6 bases). Trimming removed 2 bases at V and 2 bases at J, with 8 bases between. The V gene's germline CDR1 is ENHRY and CDR2 SYGVKD. The CDR3 sequence is 14 residues long. CDR3 region: CAISEGGNTDTQYF. The CDR3 region has the DNA TGTGCCATCAGTGAGGGGGGGAACACAGATACGCAGTATTTT.

This clonotype has only one observation. The chain links TRBV2 to TRBJ2-7; D remains unclear. Germline-derived CDR1 and CDR2 are SNHLY and FYNNEI. V lost 6 bases and J 4 bases, leaving 13 bases between the germline ends. This CDR3 has 13 amino acids. The CDR3 sequence: CASRMTSPYEQYF. CDR3 coding DNA: TGTGCCAGCAGGATGACAAGCCCGTACGAGCAGTACTTC.

The chain couples TRBV27 to TRBJ2-4; possibly TRBD1 for D (5 bases). The end of the DNA is better explained by TRBJ2-7, so the J call may be wrong. The CDR3 contains 14 residues. CDR1 is MNHEY and CDR2 is SMNVEV in the germline V gene (reference sequence). CDR3 protein: CASSHFGATGEQYF. In DNA, the CDR3 is TGTGCCAGCAGTCATTTTGGGGCGACGGGCGAGCAGTACTTC.

In regard to this clonotype: Germline is not matched at one junction end, which may reflect a read error. This chain connects TRBV7-2 to TRBJ2-5; the match to TRBD2 covers 7 bases. Germline values: CDR1 SGHTA, CDR2 FQGNSA. There are 14 residues in the CDR3. CDR3 loop: CASTLGGGEKTQYF. CDR3 DNA: TGTGCCAGCACCTTAGGTGGGGGGGAGAAGACCCAGTACTTC. Using reference TRBV7-2 and TRBJ2-5 for the parts outside the CDR3, the full variable domain is GAGVSQSPSNKVTEKGKDVELRCDPISGHTALYWYRQSLGQGLEFLIYFQGNSAPDKSGLPSDRFSAERTGGSVSTLTIQRTQQEDSAVYLCASTLGGGEKTQYFGPGTRLLVL.

This clonotype showed up just once. V gene TRBV5-1 combines with J gene TRBJ2-1; no reliable D call. The CDR3 sequence is 16 residues long. Germline lookup yields CDR1 SGHRS and CDR2 YFSETQ. V gave up 0 bases and J gave up 3 bases, with 13 bases separating them. CDR3 sequence: CASSLARGRVYNEQFF. The CDR3 region has the DNA TGCGCCAGCAGCTTGGCCCGAGGACGGGTCTACAATGAGCAGTTCTTC.

The chain is built from TRBV9 and TRBJ2-1; 11 nucleotides agree with TRBD2. The CDR3 covers 15 residues. Germline V gene data show CDR1 as SGDLS and CDR2 as YYNGEE. V lost 1 base to trimming and J lost 6 bases; unmatched junction nucleotides: 3. This chain's CDR3 is CASSVNSGGANEQFF. CDR3 bases: TGTGCCAGCAGCGTAAATAGCGGGGGGGCCAATGAGCAGTTCTTC.

The genes are TRBV24-1 and TRBJ2-5; D could derive from TRBD1 or TRBD2 (6 bases each). The CDR3 sequence is 14 residues long. CDR1 KGHDR and CDR2 SFDVKD come from the germline V gene. V was cut by 3 bases and J by 2 bases, with 9 bases left in between. The CDR3 reads CATSDPGAQETQYF. CDR3 coding DNA: TGTGCCACCAGTGATCCGGGGGCTCAAGAGACCCAGTACTTC.

This rearrangement joins TRBV4-3 to TRBJ2-3; 7 nucleotides agree with TRBD1. The J segment lost 6 bases and the V segment lost 3 bases, leaving 9 bases of the junction unmatched. Germline values: CDR1 LGHNA, CDR2 YSLEER. The CDR3 is made up of 15 amino acids. The CDR3 DNA is TGCGCCAGCAGCCAGGACGGGGAGACAGGGGATACGCAGTATTTT. Its translation is CASSQDGETGDTQYF.

This chain links TRBV7-2 with TRBJ2-3; D is unclear. Germline values: CDR1 SGHTA, CDR2 FQGNSA. V was cut by 4 bases and J by 2 bases, with 13 bases left in between. CDR3 length: 15 residues. CDR3 DNA: TGTGCCAGCAGCTCGACACTGCAGCCCACAGATACGCAGTATTTT. It encodes CASSSTLQPTDTQYF.

This clonotype was seen a few times. The CDR3 coding sequence is TGCGCCAGCAGCCAAGATCTTATGGCGACTCCTTACGAGCAGTACTTC. The encoded protein is CASSQDLMATPYEQYF. The V call is TRBV4-3, the J call TRBJ2-7, with unresolved D. In germline, CDR1 is LGHNA, CDR2 YSLEER. The CDR3 totals 16 residues. Trimming took 0 bases from V and 4 from J, leaving 16 bases between them.

The chain has TRBV20-1 and TRBJ1-4, with 11 bases aligning to TRBD1. With 4 bases clipped from V and 8 bases from J, the junction kept 6 bases outside the gene matches. This CDR3 is built from 14 residues. Germline V gene data show CDR1 as DFQATT and CDR2 as SNEGSKA (reference sequence). The CDR3 region is CSAMGQGVSEKLFF. The CDR3 DNA follows: TGCAGTGCTATGGGACAGGGGGTGTCCGAAAAACTGTTTTTT.

The rearrangement links TRBV6-1 to TRBJ1-5, with a weak D call TRBD1 (5 bases). The CDR3 covers 16 residues. CDR1 and CDR2 (germline): MNHNS, SASEGT. V dropped 2 bases and J dropped 6 bases, with 17 bases sitting between them. The CDR3 coding sequence is TGTGCCAGCAGTGAAACCCGGGTCGGTGGGGCTCAGCCCCAGCATTTT. Translation gives CASSETRVGGAQPQHF.

V usage is TRBV20-1 and J usage is TRBJ2-5; 9 bases are a match to TRBD2. The trim removed 0 bases at V and 11 bases at J, leaving 19 bases unmatched. The CDR3 is made up of 17 amino acids. CDR1 is DFQATT and CDR2 is SNEGSKA in the germline V gene (reference sequence). CDR3 sequence reads: CSARERRIAGATNEQYF. The CDR3 bases are TGCAGTGCTAGAGAAAGACGGATAGCGGGAGCTACCAATGAGCAGTACTTC.

The rearrangement joins TRBV6-2 or TRBV6-3 to TRBJ2-7; 9 nucleotides align to TRBD2. This CDR3 has 16 residues. Trimming at V came to 2 bases and at J to 2 bases, leaving 7 bases not matched to a gene. Germline V gene lookup returns CDR1 MNHEY and CDR2 SVGEGT. The CDR3 sequence: CASSYVLGGGAYEQYF. The CDR3 coding sequence is TGTGCCAGCAGTTACGTGCTCGGCGGGGGGGCCTACGAGCAGTACTTC.

The CDR3 DNA reads as TGTGCCAGCAGTTTAGGGGCCCTAAACATTCAGTACTTC. It specifies CASSLGALNIQYF. The chain links TRBV28 to TRBJ2-4; the D gene is possibly TRBD1 (5 bases). The CDR3 is made up of 13 amino acids. The germline gives CDR1 MDHEN, CDR2 SYDVKM. V shed 2 bases and J shed 6 bases, with 8 bases lying between them.

A remark on this clonotype: A clone one base away is much larger, so this may be a read error. The chain has TRBV2 and TRBJ2-7; D is ambiguous. This CDR3 spans 12 amino acids. The germline V gene has CDR1 SNHLY and CDR2 FYNNEI. Trimming removed 6 bases at V and 0 bases at J, with 6 bases between. The CDR3, as DNA: TGTGCCAGCAGCTGGTACTCCTACGAGCAGTACTTC. Translation: CASSWYSYEQYF.

The chain is built from TRBV29-1 and TRBJ2-5, with D tentatively TRBD1 (6 bases). This CDR3 has 13 residues. The germline V and J ends were trimmed by 5 bases and 5 bases, with 15 bases remaining between them. Germline values: CDR1 SQVTM, CDR2 ANQGSEA. The CDR3 loop reads CSVPPRGGETQYF. As DNA, the CDR3 is TGCAGCGTTCCGCCCAGGGGTGGGGAGACCCAGTACTTC. Together with reference TRBV29-1 and TRBJ2-5, the CDR3 gives the full variable domain: SAVISQKPSRDICQRGTSLTIQCQVDSQVTMMFWYRQQPGQSLTLIATANQGSEATYESGFVIDKFPISRPNLTFSTLTVSNMSPEDSSIYLCSVPPRGGETQYFGPGTRLLVL.

This clonotype came up a few times. This sequence joins TRBV28 and TRBJ2-1, with D uncertain. Germline loops: CDR1 MDHEN, CDR2 SYDVKM. Trimming stripped 5 bases from V and 15 bases from J, with 8 bases between. The CDR3 loop spans 9 amino acids. In nucleotides, the CDR3 is TGTGCCAGCAGTCCCCCGGTGTTCTTC. Its translation is CASSPPVFF. The full variable domain, completed using reference TRBV28 and TRBJ2-1, is DVKVTQSSRYLVKRTGEKVFLECVQDMDHENMFWYRQDPGLGLRLIYFSYDVKMKEKGDIPEGYSVSREKKERFSLILESASTNQTSMYLCASSPPVFFGPGTRLTVL.

V usage is TRBV7-2 and J usage is TRBJ1-1; D call uncertain. V lost 8 bases and J 7 bases, leaving 17 bases between the germline ends. The length of the CDR3 is 13 residues. The germline V gene encodes CDR1 SGHTA and CDR2 FQGNSA. CDR3: CASLDRGRNEAFF. DNA for the CDR3: TGTGCCAGCCTCGATCGAGGACGGAATGAAGCTTTCTTT.

The chain joins TRBV6-6 to TRBJ1-2; D gene uncertain. CDR3 length: 13 residues. Trimming removed 2 bases from V and 2 bases from J, with 6 bases in between. Germline V gene data show CDR1 as MNHNY and CDR2 as SVGAGI (reference sequence). The CDR3 loop reads CASSYDGNYGYTF. Written as DNA, the CDR3 is TGTGCCAGCAGTTACGACGGGAACTATGGCTACACCTTC.